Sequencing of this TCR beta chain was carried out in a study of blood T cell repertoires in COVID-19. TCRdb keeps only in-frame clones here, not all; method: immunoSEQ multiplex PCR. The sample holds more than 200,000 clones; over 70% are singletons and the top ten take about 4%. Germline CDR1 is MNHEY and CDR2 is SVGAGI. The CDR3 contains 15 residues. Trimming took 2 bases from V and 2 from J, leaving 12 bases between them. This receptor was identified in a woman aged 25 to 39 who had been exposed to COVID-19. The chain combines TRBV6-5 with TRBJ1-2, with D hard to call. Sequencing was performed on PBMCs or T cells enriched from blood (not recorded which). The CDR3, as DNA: TGTGCCAGCAGTTACGAGTGGGCCCCGAACTATGGCTACACCTTC. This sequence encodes CASSYEWAPNYGYTF.